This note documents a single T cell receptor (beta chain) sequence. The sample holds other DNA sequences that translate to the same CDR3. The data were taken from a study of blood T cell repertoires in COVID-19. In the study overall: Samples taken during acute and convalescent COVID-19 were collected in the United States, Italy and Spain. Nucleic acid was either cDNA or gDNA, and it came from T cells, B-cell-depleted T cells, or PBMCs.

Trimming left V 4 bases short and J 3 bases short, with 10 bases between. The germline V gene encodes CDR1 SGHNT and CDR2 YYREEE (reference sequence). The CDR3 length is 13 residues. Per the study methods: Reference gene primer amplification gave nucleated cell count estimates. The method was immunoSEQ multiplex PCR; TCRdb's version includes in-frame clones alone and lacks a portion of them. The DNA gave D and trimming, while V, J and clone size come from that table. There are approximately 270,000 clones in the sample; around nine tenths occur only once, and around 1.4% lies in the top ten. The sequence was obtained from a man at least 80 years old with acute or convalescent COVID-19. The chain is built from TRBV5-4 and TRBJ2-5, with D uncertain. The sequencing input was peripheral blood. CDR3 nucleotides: TGTGCCAGCAGCCTTGAGCGTGAAGAGACCCAGTACTTC. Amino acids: CASSLEREETQYF.